The subject of this entry is one T cell receptor beta chain. This entry is derived from a study of Ad26.COV2.S vaccination and SARS-CoV-2 variants. The overall study: Each vaccinee took Ad26.COV2.S intramuscularly, once or twice 56 days apart.

Clones were read by immunoSEQ multiplex PCR, and TCRdb kept only the in-frame ones, dropping some. The top ten hold about 2.7% of the sample, which has 450,000 to 550,000 clones, nearly 90% seen once. Treatment: 15 to 20 received Ad26.COV2.S at low or high dose, single or two shots; several received placebo; per-sample allocation not given. Sampling occurred on day 63 after the first vaccine or placebo injection. Donor was an adult aged 18-55 years in Boston. This material consisted of peripheral blood, taken in a trial of Ad26.COV2.S vaccine versus placebo. This clonotype was sampled from a person between 18 and 59 years old who received the Ad26.COV2.S COVID-19 vaccine or a placebo.

The CDR3 is CASSLGPGATDTQYF. DNA for the CDR3: TGTGCCAGCAGCTTGGGGCCGGGGGCCACAGATACGCAGTATTTT. This chain connects TRBV5-5 to TRBJ2-3; D could derive from TRBD1 or TRBD2 (6 bases each). Germline CDR1 SGHKS, CDR2 YYEKEE (reference sequence). V was pared by 0 bases and J by 2 bases, with 10 bases between. There are 15 residues in the CDR3.